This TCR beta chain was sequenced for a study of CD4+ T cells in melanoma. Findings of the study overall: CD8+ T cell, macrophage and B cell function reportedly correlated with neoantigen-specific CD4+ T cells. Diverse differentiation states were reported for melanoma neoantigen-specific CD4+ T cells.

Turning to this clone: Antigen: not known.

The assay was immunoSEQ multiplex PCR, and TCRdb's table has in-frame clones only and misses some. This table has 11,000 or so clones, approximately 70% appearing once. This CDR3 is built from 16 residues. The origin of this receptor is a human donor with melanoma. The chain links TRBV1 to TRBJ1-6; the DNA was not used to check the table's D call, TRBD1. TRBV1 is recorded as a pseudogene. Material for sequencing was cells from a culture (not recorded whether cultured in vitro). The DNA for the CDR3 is TGCACCAGCAGCCAATCACAGCTCGTCCCCAATTCACCCCTCCACTTT. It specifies CTSSQSQLVPNSPLHF.